The subject of this entry is one T cell receptor (beta chain). Its antigen remains unknown. A previously described protocol, modified, built RNA-based TCR cDNA libraries. Methods used by the authors: Clonotypes per individual ranged from about 85,000 to nearly 550,000. One entry per CDR3 protein results from TCRdb running MiXCR on the 5' RACE reads. These V and J calls rely on TCRdb rather than the paper's analysis. The table shows 400,000 or so distinct CDR3 sequences, with about 28% occurring only once. This record comes from a study of identical twins' blood T cells. Six healthy women, forming three identical twin pairs, donated samples. There are 16 residues in the CDR3. CDR1 is SGHRS and CDR2 is YFSETQ in the germline V gene. V shed 5 bases, J shed 2 bases, and the junction held 12 bases outside the gene matches. Study outcomes and limitations: Shared CDR3 clonotype counts between two donors mainly tracked the product of their cloneset sizes, twins included.

The sequence was obtained from a woman between 18 and 49 years old in good health. The chain uses TRBV5-1 and TRBJ1-2, with 7 positions matching TRBD1. What was sequenced was PBMCs. DNA of the CDR3: TGCGCCAGCAGACAGGGGAGCGTAGGCCGAAACTATGGCTACACCTTC. Its translation is CASRQGSVGRNYGYTF.